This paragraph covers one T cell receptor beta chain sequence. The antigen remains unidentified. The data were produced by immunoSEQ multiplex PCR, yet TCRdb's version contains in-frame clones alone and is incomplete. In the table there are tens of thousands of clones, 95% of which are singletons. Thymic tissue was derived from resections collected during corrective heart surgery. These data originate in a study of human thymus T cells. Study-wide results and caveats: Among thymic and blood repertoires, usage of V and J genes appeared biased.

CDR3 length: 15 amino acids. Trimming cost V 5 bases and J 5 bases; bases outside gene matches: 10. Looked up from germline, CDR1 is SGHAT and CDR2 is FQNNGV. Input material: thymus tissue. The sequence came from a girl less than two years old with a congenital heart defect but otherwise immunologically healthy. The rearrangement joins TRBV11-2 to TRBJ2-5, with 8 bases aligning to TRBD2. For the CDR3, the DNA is TGTGCCAGCAGCACCACCGGGACTAGGGAGGAGACCCAGTACTTC. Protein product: CASSTTGTREETQYF.